These T cell receptor beta chains were read from a single sample in a study of cytomegalovirus exposure and HLA in healthy donors. TCRdb keeps only in-frame clones here, not all; method: immunoSEQ multiplex PCR. The sample records around 170,000 clones, around 80% being singletons. Sequences were obtained from PBMCs. Receptors originate from a man younger than 35 in good health and CMV-seronegative. Each CDR3 is given with its conserved first and last residue. The D gene is left open where the match is weak. Only some rows state a clone size, as once, few, many or a class for expanded clones.

>TRBV29-1|TRBD1|few|TRBJ2-7
CSVGDRGGEQYF
TGCAGCGTTGGGGACAGGGGGGGCGAGCAGTACTTC
>TRBV5-6|TRBD2|few|TRBJ2-1
CASSWRLAYEQFF
TGTGCCAGCAGCTGGAGACTAGCCTATGAGCAGTTCTTC
>TRBV5-1|TRBD1|.|TRBJ2-7
CASSLTGTGSGGQYF
TGCGCCAGCAGCTTGACCGGGACAGGTAGTGGCGGGCAGTACTTC
>TRBV29-1|.|once|TRBJ1-2
CSVALYLLSGYTF
TGCAGCGTTGCCCTGTACCTTCTAAGTGGCTACACCTTC
>TRBV21-1|.|.|TRBJ2-7
CATGGAPSYEQYF
TGTGCCACCGGAGGGGCTCCCTCTTACGAGCAGTACTTC
>TRBV4-3|.|.|TRBJ2-4
CASSQDHVPYTPYFLAKNIQYF
TGCGCCAGCAGCCAAGATCATGTCCCCTATACTCCCTACTTTCTAGCCAAAAACATTCAGTACTTC
>TRBV7-9|TRBD1|.|TRBJ1-2
CASSSLGQRPNYGYPF
TGTGCCAGCAGCTCCCTGGGACAGCGTCCTAACTATGGCTACCCCTTC
>TRBV5-1|TRBD2|.|TRBJ2-3
CASSREGGTDTQYF
TGCGCCAGCAGCCGGGAGGGGGGCACAGATACGCAGTATTTT
>TRBV19|.|once|TRBJ1-4
CASSIRDKPNEKLFF
TGTGCCAGTAGTATCCGGGACAAACCTAATGAAAAACTGTTTTTT
>TRBV5-1|TRBD1|.|TRBJ2-5
CASSATGAETQYF
TGCGCCAGCAGCGCGACAGGGGCAGAGACCCAGTACTTC
>TRBV9|TRBD1|.|TRBJ2-3
CASSDVGTGLDTQYF
TGTGCCAGCAGCGACGTAGGGACAGGGCTAGATACGCAGTATTTT
>TRBV9|TRBD1|.|TRBJ1-2
CASSPRQGTDYGYTF
TGTGCCAGCAGCCCACGACAGGGTACCGACTATGGCTACACCTTC
>TRBV7-2|.|few|TRBJ2-4
CASSVPRVDVKNIQYF
TGTGCCAGCAGCGTCCCCAGGGTTGACGTCAAAAACATTCAGTACTTC
>TRBV4-3|TRBD1|.|TRBJ1-6
CASSRGAGQSSYNSPLYF
TGCGCCAGCAGCCGGGGGGCGGGACAGAGCTCCTATAATTCACCCCTCTACTTT
>TRBV5-1|TRBD2|.|TRBJ2-3
CASSPTSGRSADTQYF
TGCGCCAGCAGCCCGACTAGCGGGAGGTCGGCAGATACGCAGTATTTT
>TRBV18|.|.|TRBJ1-2
CASSPRLAENGYTF
TGTGCCAGCTCACCACGTTTAGCAGAGAATGGCTACACCTTC
>TRBV6-5|TRBD1|.|TRBJ2-7
CAPYSGTGGSEQYF
TGTGCCCCCTACTCCGGGACAGGGGGCAGCGAGCAGTACTTC
>TRBV14|TRBD2|.|TRBJ2-7
CASSRRAGASQEQYF
TGTGCCAGCAGCCGACGAGCGGGAGCCTCGCAAGAGCAGTACTTC
>TRBV4-3|.|.|TRBJ1-1
CASSQDRGNTEAFF
TGCGCCAGCAGCCAAGATCGCGGGAACACTGAAGCTTTCTTT
>TRBV7-2|TRBD2|few|TRBJ2-2
CASRPGLAGSTGELFF
TGTGCCAGCAGGCCGGGACTAGCGGGGAGCACCGGGGAGCTGTTTTTT
>TRBV18|TRBD2|.|TRBJ2-7
CASSRDSPSGGNEQYF
TGTGCCAGCTCACGCGATTCCCCTAGCGGGGGAAACGAGCAGTACTTC
>TRBV4-1|TRBD1|.|TRBJ1-2
CASSQDPRGVYGYTF
TGCGCCAGCAGCCAAGACCCCAGGGGGGTCTATGGCTACACCTTC
>TRBV7-7|.|.|TRBJ2-1
CASSLHWSTGYRFF
TGTGCTAGCAGCTTACATTGGTCCACAGGGTACCGGTTCTTC
>TRBV7-9|.|once|TRBJ1-2
CASSDWGDYGYTF
TGTGCCAGCAGCGACTGGGGGGACTATGGCTACACCTTC
>TRBV4-3|.|.|TRBJ2-5
CASSQDIQETQYF
TGCGCCAGCAGCCAAGACATCCAAGAGACCCAGTACTTC
>TRBV5-6|TRBD1|.|TRBJ2-5
CASSQTGWDQYF
TGTGCCAGCAGCCAGACAGGGTGGGACCAGTACTTC
>TRBV9|.|.|TRBJ2-6
CASSVDLSGANVLTF
TGTGCCAGCAGCGTAGATCTCTCTGGGGCCAACGTCCTGACTTTC
>TRBV27|.|.|TRBJ1-5
CASSPRGQPQHF
TGTGCCAGCAGTCCTAGGGGTCAGCCCCAGCATTTT
>TRBV4-3|.|.|TRBJ2-2
CASSQVWTENTGELFF
TGCGCCAGCAGCCAAGTCTGGACAGAGAACACCGGGGAGCTGTTTTTT
>TRBV7-9|TRBD1|.|TRBJ1-4
CASSRGQKNEKLFF
TGTGCCAGCAGCCGGGGACAGAAAAATGAAAAACTGTTTTTT
>TRBV11-3|.|.|TRBJ2-1
CASSPPMPAEQFF
TGTGCCAGCAGCCCCCCCATGCCCGCGGAGCAGTTCTTC
>TRBV21-1|.|.|TRBJ2-7
CASSKRGYEQYF
TGTGCCAGCAGCAAACGGGGGTACGAGCAGTACTTC
>TRBV18|TRBD1|.|TRBJ2-7
CASSPGTGKQDEQYF
TGTGCCAGCTCACCGGGGACAGGGAAGCAAGACGAGCAGTACTTC
>TRBV7-9|TRBD1|.|TRBJ2-5
CASSLVGVRGQETQYF
TGTGCCAGCAGCTTAGTTGGCGTCAGGGGGCAGGAGACCCAGTACTTC
>TRBV2|.|.|TRBJ2-7
CASTPHGGQSSYEQYF
TGTGCCAGCACTCCTCACGGGGGGCAGTCCTCCTACGAGCAGTACTTC
>TRBV29-1|TRBD2|.|TRBJ2-5
CSVVGGRAVETQYF
TGCAGCGTTGTGGGCGGGAGGGCCGTCGAGACCCAGTACTTC
>TRBV9|.|.|TRBJ2-1
CASSVGEGGYNEQFF
TGTGCCAGCAGCGTAGGCGAGGGCGGCTACAATGAGCAGTTCTTC
>TRBV14|.|few|TRBJ1-1
CASASGGTEAFF
TGTGCCAGCGCCAGCGGGGGCACTGAAGCTTTCTTT
>TRBV19|.|.|TRBJ1-2
CASTRYRQETYGYTF
TGTGCCAGTACCCGTTACCGACAGGAAACCTATGGCTACACCTTC
>TRBV27|.|.|TRBJ2-1
CASSLGQYNEQFF
TGTGCCAGCAGTTTAGGACAGTACAATGAGCAGTTCTTC
>TRBV27|TRBD1|.|TRBJ2-3
CASSFGFSGTGPPDTQYF
TGTGCCAGCAGTTTTGGTTTCTCGGGGACAGGGCCGCCGGATACGCAGTATTTT
>TRBV7-2|TRBD1|.|TRBJ1-5
CASSTGTGGRGPQHF
TGTGCCAGCAGCACAGGAACAGGGGGCCGGGGGCCCCAGCATTTT
>TRBV4-3|TRBD1|.|TRBJ1-5
CASSQDGQGARQPQHF
TGCGCCAGCAGCCAAGATGGACAGGGGGCTCGTCAGCCCCAGCATTTT
>TRBV18|.|few|TRBJ2-5
CASSPSGWGETQYF
TGTGCCAGCTCACCGAGCGGGTGGGGAGAGACCCAGTACTTC
>TRBV7-9|.|.|TRBJ1-3
CASSLGKGPTGGNTIYF
TGTGCCAGCAGCTTAGGCAAAGGCCCGACGGGAGGAAACACCATATATTTT